This T cell receptor beta chain was recorded in a study of regulatory dendritic cells for organ transplantation. The germline V gene has CDR1 LNHDA and CDR2 SQIVND (reference sequence). V dropped 5 bases and J dropped 3; count of bases not matched to a gene: 4. The CDR3 runs to 14 residues. Sequencing used immunoSEQ multiplex PCR; TCRdb keeps in-frame clones, though not all of them. The data hold around 30,000 clones, with approximately 81% observed a single time. The rearrangement joins TRBV19 to TRBJ2-5, with 9 positions matching TRBD1. This TCR was recovered from a human donor in good health. Material: naive CD8+ T cells from blood. This sample's subset: CD45RA+ naive T cells. The CDR3: CASSARDREETQYF. The CDR3 nucleotides read TGTGCCAGTAGTGCCCGGGACAGGGAAGAGACCCAGTACTTC.